A single sample is the source of the 21 T cell receptor beta chains below, sequenced in a study of naive and memory T cell subsets. An equimolar mix of two oligonucleotides served as the beta constant-region primer for TRBC1 and TRBC2. TCRdb independently ran MiXCR on the UMI-ligation and nested PCR reads; one entry per CDR3 protein. The repertoire has some 21,000 distinct CDR3 sequences, 9.5% to 12% of them found once; the top ten carry over 15%. Sequencing was carried out using central memory CD8+ T cells from blood. These receptors were taken from a human donor in good health.

This clonotype was counted a few times. J is TRBJ1-3 and V is TRBV20-1; D is unresolved. The V end was cut by 5 bases, the J end by 2 bases, with 4 bases between. The germline CDR1 and CDR2 sequences are DFQATT and SNEGSKA (reference sequence). CDR3 length equals 11 residues. The CDR3 sequence is CSAAAGNTIYF. The CDR3 DNA reads as TGCAGTGCTGCCGCTGGAAACACCATATATTTT.

There are a few counts of this clonotype. V and J are TRBV6-4 and TRBJ1-1; D might be TRBD1 (6 bases). From germline, CDR1 is MRHNA and CDR2 SNTAGT. The V gene lost 4 bases and the J gene lost 1 base, with 16 bases spanning the gap. This CDR3 is 16 amino acids long. CDR3 residues: CASSALSGTRNTEAFF. In DNA, the CDR3 is TGTGCCAGCAGTGCCTTGTCCGGGACAAGGAACACTGAAGCTTTCTTT.

This clonotype was seen at least ten times. V is TRBV6-2 or TRBV6-3 and J is TRBJ1-2; a weak D match, TRBD1 (6 bases). V was trimmed by 6 bases and J by 5 bases, leaving 10 bases between them. Germline V gene lookup returns CDR1 MNHEY and CDR2 SVGEGT. This CDR3 spans 12 amino acids. CDR3 loop: CASRPGTYGYTF. The CDR3 DNA follows: TGTGCCAGCAGACCCGGGACATATGGCTACACCTTC.

This clonotype was counted between two and nine times. As the CDR3 is not closed by the conserved phenylalanine or tryptophan, this likely results from a read error. The DNA is left out, because the CDR3 cannot be placed on it with certainty; the CDR3 is given as TCRdb lists it. The chain joins TRBV20-1 to TRBJ2-5; the DNA was not compared with TRBD1, the D call given in the table. The CDR3 sequence runs 9 residues, both termini included. Per the germline V gene, CDR1 is DFQATT and CDR2 is SNEGSKA (reference sequence). CDR3 residues: CSAGGRDSL.

The chain joins TRBV4-3 to TRBJ2-3, with D perhaps matching TRBD2 (6 bases). Germline lookup yields CDR1 LGHNA and CDR2 YSLEER. Trimming pared 0 bases from V and 3 bases from J, leaving 13 bases between. CDR3 length: 16 residues. CDR3 DNA: TGCGCCAGCAGCCAAGATCCCGGGAGCGGAACAGATACGCAGTATTTT. Amino acid sequence: CASSQDPGSGTDTQYF.

The chain is built from TRBV24-1 and TRBJ1-4; TRBD1 might be the D (5 bases). Per germline, CDR1 KGHDR and CDR2 SFDVKD. The V gene lost 0 bases and the J gene lost 4 bases, with 8 bases spanning the gap. The CDR3 contains 15 residues. The chain's CDR3 is CATSDLHRFNEKLFF. The CDR3 nucleotides are TGTGCCACCAGTGATTTGCACAGGTTTAATGAAAAACTGTTTTTT.

The table lists this clonotype with a few counts. In DNA, the CDR3 is TGTGCCAGCAGCCAATTACAAGCGGCGGATTCACCCCTCCACTTT. It is translated as CASSQLQAADSPLHF. The chain carries TRBV14 and TRBJ1-6; D remains unclear. The CDR3 is 15 amino acids. Looked up from germline, CDR1 is SGHDN and CDR2 is FVKESK. Trimming stripped 2 bases from V and 8 bases from J, with 13 bases between.

This rearrangement joins TRBV7-2 to TRBJ1-6, with D perhaps TRBD1 (5 bases). Germline values: CDR1 SGHTA, CDR2 FQGNSA. Trimming left V 5 bases short and J 6 bases short, with 23 bases between. The CDR3 has 18 residues. The CDR3 bases are TGTGCCAGCAGCCTGTCGGGAGGAGTTGCAGGGCGTAATTCACCCCTCCACTTT. Translation gives CASSLSGGVAGRNSPLHF.

The sample holds many counts of this clonotype. The chain is built from TRBV5-8 and TRBJ1-1, with a tentative D call TRBD1 (6 bases). Germline V gene data show CDR1 as SGHTS and CDR2 as YDEGEE. This CDR3 contains 16 residues. Trimming stripped 4 bases from V and 1 base from J, with 17 bases between. The CDR3 protein is CASSPTGPDSNTEAFF. As DNA, the CDR3 is TGTGCCAGCAGCCCGACAGGACCCGATTCGAACACTGAAGCTTTCTTT.

The genes are TRBV14 and TRBJ2-2; D assignment may be TRBD1 or TRBD2 (5 bases each). Germline V CDR1 and CDR2: SGHDN, FVKESK. This CDR3 contains 17 residues. With 3 bases removed from V and 1 base from J, the gap between germline ends came to 15 bases. The CDR3 spells CASSQFGTPLNTGELFF. The CDR3 nucleotides read TGTGCCAGCAGCCAGTTCGGGACCCCACTGAACACCGGGGAGCTGTTTTTT. Drawing the rest from reference TRBV14 and TRBJ2-2, the complete variable domain is EAGVTQFPSHSVIEKGQTVTLRCDPISGHDNLYWYRRVMGKEIKFLLHFVKESKQDESGMPNNRFLAERTGGTYSTLKVQPAELEDSGVYFCASSQFGTPLNTGELFFGEGSRLTVL.

This clonotype occurred many times. The chain has TRBV5-4 and TRBJ2-7, with 10 nucleotides matching TRBD2. This CDR3 is built from 13 residues. Per germline, CDR1 SGHNT and CDR2 YYREEE (reference sequence). V lost 0 bases and J lost 13; bases outside the gene matches: 7. The CDR3: CASSLGASGSRYF. The CDR3 DNA reads as TGTGCCAGCAGCTTGGGGGCTAGCGGGAGTAGATACTTC.

In its sample, this clonotype was seen a few times. The J gene is TRBJ2-5, the V gene TRBV9; 12 bases fit TRBD1. Germline CDR1 reads SGDLS; CDR2 reads YYNGEE. The CDR3 loop spans 16 amino acids. V lost 3 bases to trimming and J lost 4 bases; unmatched junction nucleotides: 7. CDR3 region: CASSGAGTGGSETQYF. CDR3 DNA: TGTGCCAGCAGCGGTGCCGGGACAGGGGGCTCAGAGACCCAGTACTTC.

By share, this clonotype counts as medium-sized. The chain has TRBV2 and TRBJ1-1, with D uncertain. CDR3 length: 15 residues. Trimming removed 7 bases from V and 6 bases from J, with 21 bases in between. Germline V gives CDR1 SNHLY, CDR2 FYNNEI. DNA of the CDR3: TGTGCCAGCACTCGACTTACTAGGGCGAGCGCTGAAGCTTTCTTT. Amino acids: CASTRLTRASAEAFF.

The sample holds many counts of this clonotype. The CDR3 region has the DNA TGTGCCAGCAGTTTGGGGGGGTTCACTATCGAGCAGTACTTC. It translates to CASSLGGFTIEQYF. The chain employs TRBV27 and TRBJ2-7; 7 nucleotides line up with TRBD2. Germline CDR1 reads MNHEY; CDR2 reads SMNVEV (reference sequence). CDR3 length equals 14 residues. The V and J ends lost 3 bases and 6 bases, in that order; junction bases with no gene match: 8.

This clonotype was seen repeatedly, ten times or more. The chain couples TRBV29-1 to TRBJ2-2; 7 bases are shared with TRBD1. The CDR3 is 15 residues long. J lost 0 bases, V lost 3 bases, and 4 bases had no gene match. Per the germline V gene, CDR1 is SQVTM and CDR2 is ANQGSEA. Here the CDR3 reads CSVEYDRANTGELFF. Here the CDR3 DNA reads TGCAGCGTTGAGTACGACAGGGCGAACACCGGGGAGCTGTTTTTT.

This clonotype was counted many times. The rearrangement joins TRBV27 to TRBJ2-1; 7 bases agree with TRBD1. The junction had 7 bases not matched to a gene; V was cut back by 8 bases and J by 6 bases. Germline V CDR1 and CDR2: MNHEY, SMNVEV (reference sequence). The CDR3 is 13 amino acids. CDR3: CASGGQQINEQFF. CDR3 sequence (DNA): TGTGCCAGCGGGGGACAGCAAATCAATGAGCAGTTCTTC.

The chain couples TRBV7-8 to TRBJ2-4; 14 nucleotides align to TRBD2. The length of the CDR3 is 18 residues. J gave up 7 bases and V 1 base, and 9 bases lay outside the gene matches. Germline CDR1 and CDR2: SGHVS and FQNEAQ. CDR3 in DNA: TGTGCCAGCAGCTTAGTAGGGACTAGCGGGAGCGGAGGGAACATTCAGTACTTC. It encodes CASSLVGTSGSGGNIQYF.

In its sample, this clonotype was seen a few times. The rearrangement joins TRBV2 to TRBJ2-7; D is unclear. V lost 5 bases and J 3 bases, leaving 14 bases between the germline ends. CDR1 and CDR2 from the germline V gene are SNHLY and FYNNEI. CDR3 length equals 14 residues. The CDR3 coding sequence is TGTGCCAGCAGTTCTCCTTTCTCCCACTACGAGCAGTACTTC. Protein product: CASSSPFSHYEQYF.

There are many counts of this clonotype. V and J are TRBV3-1 and TRBJ1-1, with 9 bases aligning to TRBD1. The CDR3 contains 14 residues. CDR1 and CDR2 (germline): LGHDT, YNNKEL (reference sequence). Trimming took 5 bases from V and 6 from J; bases not matched to a gene: 7. The CDR3 sequence: CASSYNRGPAEAFF. DNA for the CDR3: TGTGCCAGCAGCTACAACAGGGGGCCAGCTGAAGCTTTCTTT.

The chain is built from TRBV11-2 and TRBJ2-6, with D unclear. V was shortened by 4 bases and J by 1 base, with 8 bases between the two germline ends. Germline V lookup: CDR1 SGHAT, CDR2 FQNNGV. This CDR3 is 15 amino acids long. CDR3 sequence (DNA): TGTGCCAGCAGCTCCGGTTGGTCTGGGGCCAACGTCCTGACTTTC. Amino acids: CASSSGWSGANVLTF.

Worth noting for this clonotype: This may stem from a read error, because a much larger clone lies one nucleotide away. The genes are TRBV27 and TRBJ1-2, with a possible D match to TRBD1 (5 bases). Trimming removed 7 bases at V and 4 bases at J, with 13 bases between. Germline V gives CDR1 MNHEY, CDR2 SMNVEV (reference sequence). The CDR3 length is 13 residues. The CDR3: CASKGGAAYGYTF. The CDR3 nucleotides read TGTGCCAGCAAAGGCGGGGCCGCCTATGGCTACACCTTC.